These 14 T cell receptor beta chains were all obtained from the same sample, sequenced in a study of blood T cell repertoires in COVID-19. Method: immunoSEQ multiplex PCR; TCRdb's copy keeps in-frame clones and lacks some. The data contain about 160,000 clones, about 92% of them singletons. The sequenced sample was peripheral blood. The receptors shown here come from a man aged 25 to 40 with COVID-19, enrolled during active disease.

The chain links TRBV6-5 to TRBJ1-1; a possible D gene is TRBD1 (6 bases). V was clipped by 0 bases and J by 11 bases, with 16 bases between them. CDR1 is MNHEY and CDR2 is SVGAGI in the germline V gene. The CDR3 totals 14 residues. The CDR3 loop is CASSYSWNSQGAFF. In DNA form, the CDR3 reads TGTGCCAGCAGTTACTCGTGGAATTCGCAGGGGGCTTTCTTT.

This clone appeared once. The chain is built from TRBV5-4 and TRBJ2-3, with D perhaps matching TRBD2 (5 bases). The germline V and J ends were trimmed by 0 bases and 0 bases, with 8 bases remaining between them. There are 15 residues in the CDR3. From germline, CDR1 is SGHNT and CDR2 YYREEE (reference sequence). CDR3 coding DNA: TGTGCCAGCAGCTTGGAGGGAGCAAGCACAGATACGCAGTATTTT. Protein product: CASSLEGASTDTQYF.

As concerns this clone: With a much larger clone just one base away, this may be a read error. The sample carries other DNA sequences with the same CDR3. The J gene is TRBJ1-1, the V gene TRBV7-9; the match to TRBD1 covers 7 bases. Germline CDR1 reads SEHNR; CDR2 reads FQNEAQ (reference sequence). The CDR3 extends over 14 amino acids. The V and J ends lost 3 bases and 0 bases, in that order; junction bases with no gene match: 1. CDR3 residues: CASSLGQMNTEAFF. The CDR3 DNA is TGTGCCAGCAGCTTGGGACAGATGAACACTGAAGCTTTCTTT.

This clone has a single count. The V call is TRBV6-5, the J call TRBJ1-2, with a weak D call TRBD1 (5 bases). Germline values: CDR1 MNHEY, CDR2 SVGAGI. V lost 4 bases and J 6 bases, leaving 12 bases between the germline ends. CDR3 length equals 13 residues. This CDR3 reads CASSSWEGNGYTF. CDR3 nucleotide sequence: TGTGCCAGCAGTTCTTGGGAGGGGAATGGCTACACCTTC.

This clone was seen only once. The chain links TRBV28 to TRBJ2-1; D possibly corresponds to TRBD1 (5 bases). Germline CDR1 is MDHEN and CDR2 is SYDVKM. This CDR3 has 13 amino acids. V shed 6 bases and J shed 8 bases, with 14 bases lying between them. CDR3 amino acids: CASSPPPGHEQFF. The CDR3 bases are TGTGCCAGCAGCCCGCCCCCAGGGCATGAGCAGTTCTTC.

This rearrangement joins TRBV5-1 to TRBJ2-7, with D possibly matching TRBD1 (5 bases). This CDR3 comprises 14 residues. V lost 1 base, J lost 5 bases, and 13 bases lay in between. Germline values: CDR1 SGHRS, CDR2 YFSETQ. The CDR3 coding sequence is TGCGCCAGCAGCTTGCTTATTCAGGGAAACGAGCAGTACTTC. It encodes CASSLLIQGNEQYF.

The chain couples TRBV11-2 to TRBJ1-1; weak D call: TRBD1 (5 bases). Trimming took 0 bases from V and 13 from J, leaving 15 bases between them. Germline V gene lookup returns CDR1 SGHAT and CDR2 FQNNGV. This CDR3 spans 13 amino acids. The CDR3 DNA is TGTGCCAGCAGCTTAGACCCAGGGTCCCCGGTTTTCTTT. It yields the protein CASSLDPGSPVFF.

The rearrangement joins TRBV28 to TRBJ2-1, with 11 nucleotides matching TRBD2. With V trimmed by 1 base and J by 3 bases, 14 bases remained unmatched. The CDR3 covers 20 residues. Germline V gives CDR1 MDHEN, CDR2 SYDVKM. For the CDR3, the DNA is TGTGCCAGCAGTTTATCAGGGACTAGCGGAGCTATATTCGTCTACAATGAGCAGTTCTTC. This translates into CASSLSGTSGAIFVYNEQFF. The full variable domain, with the rest looked up from reference TRBV28 and TRBJ2-1, is DVKVTQSSRYLVKRTGEKVFLECVQDMDHENMFWYRQDPGLGLRLIYFSYDVKMKEKGDIPEGYSVSREKKERFSLILESASTNQTSMYLCASSLSGTSGAIFVYNEQFFGPGTRLTVL.

The table lists this clone with a few counts. The chain employs TRBV29-1 and TRBJ2-3; a possible D gene is TRBD2 (6 bases). Between the trimmed V and J ends, which lost 5 bases and 0 bases, there was a span of 12 bases. The CDR3 runs 14 residues. Germline CDR1 and CDR2: SQVTM and ANQGSEA. CDR3 sequence: CSVIPGVSTDTQYF. CDR3 nucleotides: TGCAGCGTTATCCCGGGGGTTAGCACAGATACGCAGTATTTT.

Of note for this clone: Other DNA sequences in this specimen translate into the identical CDR3. The V call is TRBV5-1, the J call TRBJ2-2; D is unresolved. This CDR3 contains 16 residues. Trimming took off 0 bases at V and 0 bases at J, with 9 bases between the two ends. Germline V gene data show CDR1 as SGHRS and CDR2 as YFSETQ. DNA of the CDR3: TGCGCCAGCAGCTTGGTGATAGCAGCGAACACCGGGGAGCTGTTTTTT. This codes for CASSLVIAANTGELFF.

The genes are TRBV5-5 and TRBJ1-2, with 9 bases that match TRBD1. This CDR3 contains 16 residues. The J segment lost 4 bases and the V segment lost 2 bases, leaving 9 bases of the junction unmatched. Germline loops: CDR1 SGHKS, CDR2 YYEKEE (reference sequence). As DNA, the CDR3 is TGTGCCAGCAGCTTATTACCGGGACAGGGAACCTATGGCTACACCTTC. The encoded protein is CASSLLPGQGTYGYTF. The complete variable domain, with remaining parts taken from reference TRBV5-5 and TRBJ1-2, reads DAGVTQSPTHLIKTRGQQVTLRCSPISGHKSVSWYQQVLGQGPQFIFQYYEKEERGRGNFPDRFSARQFPNYSSELNVNALLLGDSALYLCASSLLPGQGTYGYTFGSGTRLTVV.

This clone was observed a single time. The chain joins TRBV18 to TRBJ1-5; TRBD1 agrees at 9 bases. CDR3 size: 16 residues. The germline V gene encodes CDR1 KGHSH and CDR2 LQKENI. The trim removed 3 bases at V and 5 bases at J, leaving 8 bases unmatched. DNA for the CDR3: TGTGCCAGCTCACCCTCACGGGACAGGGTTTATCAGCCCCAGCATTTT. Translated, it gives CASSPSRDRVYQPQHF.

The chain links TRBV28 to TRBJ1-1, with D hard to call. CDR1 MDHEN and CDR2 SYDVKM come from the germline V gene. The CDR3 loop spans 12 amino acids. V lost 3 bases, J lost 5 bases, and 7 bases lay in between. The CDR3 nucleotides read TGTGCCAGCAGTTTGTGGAGAACTGAAGCTTTCTTT. Its protein product is CASSLWRTEAFF.

The chain links TRBV6-5 to TRBJ2-7; possible D gene TRBD1, 6 bases. CDR1 and CDR2 (germline): MNHEY, SVGAGI. V was cut by 5 bases and J by 0 bases, with 14 bases left in between. This CDR3 has 15 amino acids. The CDR3 DNA sequence: TGTGCCAGCAGTCTAGGATCGGACAGCTCCTACGAGCAGTACTTC. It specifies CASSLGSDSSYEQYF.